The clone carrying this T cell receptor (beta chain) was seen many times. The data stem from a study of T cells after yellow fever vaccination. MiXCR was run by TCRdb on the 5' RACE reads, yielding one entry per CDR3 protein. This table holds roughly 310,000 distinct CDR3 sequences, about 9.5% found once. The V gene lost 2 bases and the J gene lost 3 bases, with 13 bases spanning the gap. The CDR3 extends over 15 amino acids. Germline V gene lookup returns CDR1 KGHSH and CDR2 LQKENI. V is TRBV18 and J is TRBJ1-1; D unclear. This clonotype was obtained from a man younger than 30 who received the YFV17D yellow fever vaccine. The material was PBMCs, obtained on the day of the first yellow fever vaccination. The CDR3 sequence: CASSPRSVWDTEAFF. Here the CDR3 DNA reads TGTGCCAGCTCACCAAGGAGTGTTTGGGACACTGAAGCTTTCTTT.